The sequence of this TCR beta chain was determined in a study of blood T cell repertoires in COVID-19. Study details: Donors in the United States, Italy and Spain gave samples during acute or convalescent COVID-19. PBMCs, B-cell-depleted T cells, or T cells were the source of the cDNA or gDNA that made up the material.

In the authors' workflow: Estimation of nucleated cell counts relied on the amplification of reference gene primers. The repertoire was sequenced with immunoSEQ multiplex PCR; TCRdb's copy has only in-frame clones and lacks some. V and J calls and clone size are copied from that table; D and trimming were computed from the DNA. The data contain 200,000 to 250,000 clones, 70% to 90% of them singletons. Unmatched junction bases numbered 4, after V lost 4 bases and J lost 5 bases. CDR3 length: 13 residues. Germline CDR1 reads SGHRS; CDR2 reads YFSETQ. J is TRBJ1-2 and V is TRBV5-1, with TRBD1 identical over 8 bases. This sequence was found in a woman aged 40 to 50 with acute or convalescent COVID-19. The sequenced sample was peripheral blood. The CDR3 DNA follows: TGCGCCAGCAGCCAGACAGGGGATTATGGCTACACCTTC. Translating gives CASSQTGDYGYTF. The full variable domain, rest sourced from reference TRBV5-1 and TRBJ1-2, is KAGVTQTPRYLIKTRGQQVTLSCSPISGHRSVSWYQQTPGQGLQFLFEYFSETQRNKGNFPGRFSGRQFSNSRSEMNVSTLELGDSALYLCASSQTGDYGYTFGSGTRLTVV.